The entry below gives a single T cell receptor beta chain sequence along with its context. Its specificity is unknown. One end of the junction varies from germline; a read error may be responsible. Germline CDR1 DFQATT, CDR2 SNEGSKA (reference sequence). The CDR3 is 13 residues long. Each CDR3 protein gets one entry after TCRdb re-called the RT-PCR reads with MiXCR. The sample yields roughly 460,000 distinct CDR3 sequences, approximately 9.9% seen once. The data belong to a study of response to subunit inactivated influenza vaccine. General study results and limits: Each seasonal influenza vaccination, the authors suggested, recruits few new T cells.

The source material was PBMCs from blood, sampled 40 to 50 days after vaccination. This sequence originates from a man in his fifties who received an inactivated influenza vaccine. The V call is TRBV20-1, the J call TRBJ2-6; D gene uncertain. This CDR3 is CSAELNGVNVLTF. In nucleotides, the CDR3 is TGCAGTGCGGAATTAAATGGGGTCAACGTCCTGACTTTC.